Listed below are T cell receptor beta chains from one sample, sequenced in a study of blood T cell repertoires in COVID-19. Profiling relied on immunoSEQ multiplex PCR, and the TCRdb table lists in-frame clones only, not all of them. The data show about 230,000 clones, with more than 80% seen just once and roughly 2.5% held by the top ten. The sample consisted of peripheral blood. The receptors were gathered from a man under 40 with COVID-19, enrolled during active disease. Both conserved end residues are part of each CDR3. The D gene is left open where the match is weak.

v_call,j_call,d_call,cdr3_aa,cdr3_nt
TRBV4-1,TRBJ2-7,TRBD2,CASSQDLAGAYEQYF,TGCGCCAGCAGCCAAGATCTCGCGGGAGCCTACGAGCAGTACTTC
TRBV10-3,TRBJ2-6,NA,CAISQGGTPGANVLTF,TGTGCCATCAGCCAGGGGGGTACCCCTGGGGCCAACGTCCTGACTTTC
TRBV28,TRBJ2-1,TRBD2,CAAAGGYNEQFF,TGTGCCGCGGCGGGAGGGTACAATGAGCAGTTCTTC
TRBV7-2,TRBJ2-2,TRBD1,CASSLADRENTGELFF,TGTGCCAGCAGCTTAGCAGACAGGGAGAACACCGGGGAGCTGTTTTTT
TRBV7-8,TRBJ1-4,NA,CASSLNGGGNEKLFF,TGTGCCAGCAGCTTAAATGGGGGGGGTAATGAAAAACTGTTTTTT
TRBV6-6,TRBJ1-1,NA,CASSPAARGGPEAFF,TGTGCCAGCAGTCCCGCCGCACGAGGGGGACCTGAAGCTTTCTTT
TRBV12-3/TRBV12-4,TRBJ2-5,NA,CASSFKETQYF,TGTGCCAGCAGTTTTAAAGAGACCCAGTACTTC
TRBV4-1,TRBJ2-1,TRBD2,CASSQYSGLAGGSYNEQFF,TGCGCCAGCAGCCAATACTCTGGACTAGCGGGAGGGAGCTACAATGAGCAGTTCTTC
TRBV27,TRBJ1-5,TRBD1,CASSRVGTGVGSNQPQHF,TGTGCCAGCAGCCGTGTGGGGACAGGGGTAGGGAGCAATCAGCCCCAGCATTTT
TRBV12-3/TRBV12-4,TRBJ1-6,TRBD1,CASSLTRQGALHF,TGTGCCAGCAGCCTGACTAGACAGGGTGCCCTCCACTTT
TRBV18,TRBJ2-7,NA,CASSPAGGEQYF,TGTGCCAGCTCGCCCGCCGGGGGCGAGCAGTACTTC
TRBV19,TRBJ2-2,TRBD2,CASSSGRGATGELFF,TGTGCCAGTTCGAGCGGGAGGGGGGCCACCGGGGAGCTGTTTTTT